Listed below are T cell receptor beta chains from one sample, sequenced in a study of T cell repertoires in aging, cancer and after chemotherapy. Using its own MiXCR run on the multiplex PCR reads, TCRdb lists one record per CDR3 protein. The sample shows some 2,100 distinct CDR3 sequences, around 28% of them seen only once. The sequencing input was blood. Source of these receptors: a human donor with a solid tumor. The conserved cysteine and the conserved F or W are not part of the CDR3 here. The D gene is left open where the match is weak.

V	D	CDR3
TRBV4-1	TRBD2	ASSQGLAGGEETQY
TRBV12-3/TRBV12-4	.	ASNIRDGYGYT
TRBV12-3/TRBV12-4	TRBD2	ASSFNPSGGETQY
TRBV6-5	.	ASSYQDATGELF
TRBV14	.	ASSQGVRSVKEY
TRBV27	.	ASSLNEQTYEQY
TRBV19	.	ASTPTALYQETQY
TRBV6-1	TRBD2	ASSEETTSGGASDTQY
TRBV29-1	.	SVERTNYGYT
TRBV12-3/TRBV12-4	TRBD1	ASSSQGGTEAF
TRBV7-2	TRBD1	ASSLARQGSSGNTIY
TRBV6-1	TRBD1	ASSYSKSGDRGDTGELF
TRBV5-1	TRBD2	ASSLMPWTSGSYNEQF
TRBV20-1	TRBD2	SAHAGGQTGELF
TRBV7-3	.	ASSPTPGIYGYT
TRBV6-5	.	ASSYSGSPTIYGYT
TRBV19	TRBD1	ASRIPQDRGDTEAF
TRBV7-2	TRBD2	ASSSGGVGGYEQY
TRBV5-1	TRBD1	ASSFGPRTGETEAF
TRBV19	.	ASNREGIYTEAF
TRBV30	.	AWSVAGKGNQPQH
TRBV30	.	AWSGTGNQPQH
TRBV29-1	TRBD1	SELPGQGYYSNQPQH
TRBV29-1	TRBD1	SAEGDRVTKTQY
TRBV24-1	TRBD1	ATGQGILNEQF
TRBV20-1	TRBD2	SPSWRSGVDTQY
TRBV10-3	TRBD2	AISEGGRGSRNEQF
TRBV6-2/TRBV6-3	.	ASTKEGTGANVLT
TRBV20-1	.	SASPPGSSYEQY
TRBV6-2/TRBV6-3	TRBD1	ASRPLQGAGYGYT
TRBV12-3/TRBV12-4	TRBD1	ASSSGQGAGSPLH
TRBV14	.	ASSLAVRETQY
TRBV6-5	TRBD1	ASSYSGQGATDTQY
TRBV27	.	ASSSAFSYEQY
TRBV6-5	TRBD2	ASSSGTSETGELF
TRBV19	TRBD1	ASSIGDRGNYGYT
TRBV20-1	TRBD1	SARRQGGANEKLF
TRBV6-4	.	ASRPDRGGNSPLH
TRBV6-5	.	ASSYGDEQF
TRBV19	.	ASSTQGGGSFYEQY
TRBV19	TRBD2	ASSTGLAGGSGELF
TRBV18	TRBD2	ASSQGREGYNEQF
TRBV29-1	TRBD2	SVGEGAGGDYEQY
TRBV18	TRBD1	ASSSRTGGGNTEAF
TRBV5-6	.	ASSLSYLLH
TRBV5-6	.	ASSWYREGGYGYT
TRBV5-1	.	ASAFQALNTEAF